The 3 T cell receptor beta chains presented below share a single source sample, sequenced in a study of tissue T cells after allogeneic stem cell transplantation. Profiling relied on immunoSEQ multiplex PCR, and the TCRdb table lists in-frame clones only, not all of them. The sample contains 20,000 to 30,000 clones, around 79% of which appear only once. This sample comprised tissue from the ileum, obtained at autopsy. These receptors originate from a female donor over 55 with lung cancer.

V and J are TRBV27 and TRBJ2-6; 9 positions match TRBD1. Trimming at V came to 3 bases and at J to 0 bases, leaving 6 bases not matched to a gene. This CDR3 has 18 amino acids. CDR1 is MNHEY, CDR2 SMNVEV, per germline (reference sequence). The CDR3 reads CASSLGQGLISGANVLTF. DNA of the CDR3: TGTGCCAGCAGTTTGGGACAGGGCCTGATCTCTGGGGCCAACGTCCTGACTTTC.

The chain joins TRBV3-1 (or the pseudogene TRBV3-2) to TRBJ2-1; a weak D match, TRBD2 (6 bases). CDR1 and CDR2 (germline): LGHDT, YNNKEL (reference sequence). The CDR3 covers 14 residues. Trimming took off 3 bases at V and 7 bases at J, with 13 bases between the two ends. The DNA for the CDR3 is TGTGCCAGCAGCCACCGGGACTCAAGGAATGAGCAGTTCTTC. Protein: CASSHRDSRNEQFF.

A single count supports this clone. The chain recombines TRBV19 with TRBJ1-5; D is undetermined. Deletions cut 6 bases from V and 0 bases from J, with 18 bases between. Germline values: CDR1 LNHDA, CDR2 SQIVND (reference sequence). This CDR3 is 17 amino acids long. CDR3 protein: CASSPQGSIYSNQPQHF. DNA of the CDR3: TGTGCCAGTAGCCCCCAAGGCTCTATTTATAGCAATCAGCCCCAGCATTTT.